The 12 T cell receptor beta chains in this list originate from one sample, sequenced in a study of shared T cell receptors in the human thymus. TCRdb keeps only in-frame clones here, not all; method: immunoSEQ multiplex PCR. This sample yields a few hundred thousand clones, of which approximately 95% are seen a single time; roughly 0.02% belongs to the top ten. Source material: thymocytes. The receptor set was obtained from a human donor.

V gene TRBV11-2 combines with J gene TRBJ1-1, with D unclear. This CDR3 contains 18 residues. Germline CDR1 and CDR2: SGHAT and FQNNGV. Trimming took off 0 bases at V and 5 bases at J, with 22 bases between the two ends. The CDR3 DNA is TGTGCCAGCAGCTTAGACCGTCGCGGTGTCGGCCCGTGGACTGAAGCTTTCTTT. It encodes CASSLDRRGVGPWTEAFF.

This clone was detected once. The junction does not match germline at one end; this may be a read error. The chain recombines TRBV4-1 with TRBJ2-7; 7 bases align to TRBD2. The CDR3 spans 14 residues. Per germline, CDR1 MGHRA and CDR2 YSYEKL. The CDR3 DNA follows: TGCGCCAGCAGGGTAAGCGGGAACTCCCACGAGCAGTACTTC. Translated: CASRVSGNSHEQYF.

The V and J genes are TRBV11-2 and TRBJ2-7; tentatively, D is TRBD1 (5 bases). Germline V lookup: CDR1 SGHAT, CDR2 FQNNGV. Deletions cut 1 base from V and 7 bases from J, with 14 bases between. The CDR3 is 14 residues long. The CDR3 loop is CASSLGWQGGEQYF. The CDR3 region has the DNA TGTGCCAGCAGCTTAGGGTGGCAGGGTGGGGAGCAGTACTTC.

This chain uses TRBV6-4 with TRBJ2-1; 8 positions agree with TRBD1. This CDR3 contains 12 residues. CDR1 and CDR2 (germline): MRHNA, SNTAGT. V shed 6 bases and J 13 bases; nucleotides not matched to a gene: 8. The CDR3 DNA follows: TGTGCCAGCAGCGCAGGGGGCGCGTATCAGTTCTTC. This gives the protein CASSAGGAYQFF.

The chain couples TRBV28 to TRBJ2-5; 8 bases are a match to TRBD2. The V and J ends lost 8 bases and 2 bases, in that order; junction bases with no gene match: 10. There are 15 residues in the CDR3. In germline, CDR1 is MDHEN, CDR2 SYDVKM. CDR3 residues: CASAWERERQETQYF. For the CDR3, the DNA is TGTGCCAGCGCTTGGGAGCGGGAGCGACAAGAGACCCAGTACTTC. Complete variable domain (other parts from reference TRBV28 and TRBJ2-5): DVKVTQSSRYLVKRTGEKVFLECVQDMDHENMFWYRQDPGLGLRLIYFSYDVKMKEKGDIPEGYSVSREKKERFSLILESASTNQTSMYLCASAWERERQETQYFGPGTRLLVL.

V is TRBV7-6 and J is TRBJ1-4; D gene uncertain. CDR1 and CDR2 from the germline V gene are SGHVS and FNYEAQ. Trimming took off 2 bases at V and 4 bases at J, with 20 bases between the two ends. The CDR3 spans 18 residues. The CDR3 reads CASSLRAVWLLGNEKLFF. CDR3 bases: TGTGCCAGCAGCTTAAGGGCGGTTTGGTTACTCGGTAATGAAAAACTGTTTTTT.

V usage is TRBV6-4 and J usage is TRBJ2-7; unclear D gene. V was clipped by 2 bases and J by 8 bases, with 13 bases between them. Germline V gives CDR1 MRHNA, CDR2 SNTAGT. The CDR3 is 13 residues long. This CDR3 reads CASSDPPGVKQYF. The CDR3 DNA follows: TGTGCCAGCAGTGACCCCCCTGGGGTAAAGCAGTACTTC.

The CDR3 coding sequence is TGTGCCAGCAGTTTAGCCCTAAGCTCCTACAATGAGCAGTTCTTC. It specifies CASSLALSSYNEQFF. The V and J genes are TRBV27 and TRBJ2-1, with D unresolved. Germline-derived CDR1 and CDR2 are MNHEY and SMNVEV (reference sequence). CDR3 length: 15 amino acids. Trimming stripped 2 bases from V and 0 bases from J, with 8 bases between.

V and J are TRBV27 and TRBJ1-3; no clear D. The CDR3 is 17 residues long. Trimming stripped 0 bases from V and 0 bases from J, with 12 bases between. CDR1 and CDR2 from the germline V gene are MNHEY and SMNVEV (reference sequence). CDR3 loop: CASSLSTPVDSGNTIYF. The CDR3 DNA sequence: TGTGCCAGCAGTTTATCTACCCCCGTCGACTCTGGAAACACCATATATTTT.

CDR3 nucleotide sequence: TGTGCCAGCAGTTATTTGAGGGGCCAAACCTCCTACGAGCAGTACTTC. Residues: CASSYLRGQTSYEQYF. The chain combines TRBV6-5 with TRBJ2-7; TRBD1 or TRBD2 may be the D gene (5 bases each). Between the trimmed V and J ends, which lost 3 bases and 0 bases, there was a span of 15 bases. The CDR3 has 16 residues. Looked up from germline, CDR1 is MNHEY and CDR2 is SVGAGI.

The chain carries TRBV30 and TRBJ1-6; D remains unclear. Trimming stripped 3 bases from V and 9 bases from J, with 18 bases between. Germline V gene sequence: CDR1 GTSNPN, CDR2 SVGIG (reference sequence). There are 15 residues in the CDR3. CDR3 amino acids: CAWREEDKYGSPLHF. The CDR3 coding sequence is TGTGCCTGGAGGGAGGAGGATAAATACGGTTCACCCCTCCACTTT.

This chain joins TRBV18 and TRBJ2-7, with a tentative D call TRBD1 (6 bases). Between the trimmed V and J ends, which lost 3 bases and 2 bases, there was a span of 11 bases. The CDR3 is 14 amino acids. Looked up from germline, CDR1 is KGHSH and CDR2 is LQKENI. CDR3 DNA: TGTGCCAGCTCACCTGGTGCAGGGGCCTACGAGCAGTACTTC. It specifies CASSPGAGAYEQYF.